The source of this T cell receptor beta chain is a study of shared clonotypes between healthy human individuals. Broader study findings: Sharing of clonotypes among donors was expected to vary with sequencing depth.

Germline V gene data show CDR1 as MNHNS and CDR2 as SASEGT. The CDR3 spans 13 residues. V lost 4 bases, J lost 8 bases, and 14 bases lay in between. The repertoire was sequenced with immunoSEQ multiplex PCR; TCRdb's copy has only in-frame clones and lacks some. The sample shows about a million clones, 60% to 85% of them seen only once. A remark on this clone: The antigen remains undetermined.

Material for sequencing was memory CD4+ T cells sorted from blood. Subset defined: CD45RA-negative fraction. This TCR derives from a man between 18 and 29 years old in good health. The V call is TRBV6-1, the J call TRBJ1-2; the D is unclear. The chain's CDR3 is CASSAGPRGGYTF. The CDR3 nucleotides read TGTGCCAGCAGTGCTGGACCCAGAGGCGGCTACACCTTC.